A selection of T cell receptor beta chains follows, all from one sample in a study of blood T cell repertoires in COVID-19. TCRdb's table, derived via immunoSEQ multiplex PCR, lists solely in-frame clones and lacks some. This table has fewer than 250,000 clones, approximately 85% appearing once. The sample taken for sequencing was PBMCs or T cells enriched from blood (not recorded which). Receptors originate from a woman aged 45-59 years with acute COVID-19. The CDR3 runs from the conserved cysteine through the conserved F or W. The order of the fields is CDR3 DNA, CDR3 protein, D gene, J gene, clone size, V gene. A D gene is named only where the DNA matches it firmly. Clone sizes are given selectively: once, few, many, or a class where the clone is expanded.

TGTGCCAGCAGCTCCCGGACAGAGAACACTGAAGCTTTCTTT CASSSRTENTEAFF . TRBJ1-1 . TRBV11-2
TGTGCCTGGATTAGGGGGGGCTTCGCTGAAGCTTTCTTT CAWIRGGFAEAFF . TRBJ1-1 . TRBV30
TGTGCCAGCAGCCTCCGATATCCAAACGAGGGACAGGGTGTCTTTCGGGGCTACACCTTC CASSLRYPNEGQGVFRGYTF TRBD1 TRBJ1-2 once TRBV3-1/TRBV3-2
TGCGCCAGCAGCTTGATCGCTACGAACACTGAAGCTTTCTTT CASSLIATNTEAFF . TRBJ1-1 . TRBV5-1
TGTGCCAGCAGTTACCTCGGTAATTCACCCCTCCACTTT CASSYLGNSPLHF . TRBJ1-6 . TRBV6-5
TGTGCCAGCAAAGGAGGGCCTAGCACAGATACGCAGTATTTT CASKGGPSTDTQYF . TRBJ2-3 once TRBV3-1/TRBV3-2
TGTGCCAGCAGCCTGGCTAGCGGGGGCCTTGAGCAGTTCTTC CASSLASGGLEQFF TRBD2 TRBJ2-1 . TRBV3-1/TRBV3-2
TGTGCCTGGAGTCAAAGGGGACTCCTGAAAGGGGAGCTGTTTTTT CAWSQRGLLKGELFF . TRBJ2-2 . TRBV30
TGTGCCAGCAGCAAAGGGACAGGGATCGGGACTGAAGCTTTCTTT CASSKGTGIGTEAFF TRBD1 TRBJ1-1 . TRBV11-2
TGTGCCACCAGCAGAGATCGGGGGATGAACACTGAAGCTTTCTTT CATSRDRGMNTEAFF . TRBJ1-1 . TRBV15
TGTGCCAGCAGTTTAGGGACACTGAACACCGGGGAGCTGTTTTTT CASSLGTLNTGELFF . TRBJ2-2 . TRBV27
TGTGCCAGTAGTGAAATTATGACTGAAGCTTTCTTT CASSEIMTEAFF . TRBJ1-1 . TRBV9
TGTGCCAGCAGTTGGGGACAGTGGGAGACCCAGTACTTC CASSWGQWETQYF TRBD1 TRBJ2-5 . TRBV12-3/TRBV12-4
TGCGCCAGCAGCTCATCCGACAGATACTATGGCTACACCTTC CASSSSDRYYGYTF . TRBJ1-2 . TRBV5-1
TGTGCCAGCAGCGGAACCGGGACAGGGACTACGCAGTACTTC CASSGTGTGTTQYF TRBD1 TRBJ2-7 . TRBV5-8
TGTGCCAGCAGCGTAGACCCACCGCAGTCTGGGGCCAACGTCCTGACTTTC CASSVDPPQSGANVLTF . TRBJ2-6 . TRBV9
TGTGCCAGCAGTCCTCTCAGGGGGGCGCCCACTGAAGCTTTCTTT CASSPLRGAPTEAFF TRBD1 TRBJ1-1 . TRBV27
TGTGCCAGCAGTGAAGGACCAGGAATTGGTTCACCCCTCCACTTT CASSEGPGIGSPLHF . TRBJ1-6 . TRBV6-1
TGCGCCAGCAGCTCTCCAGGGTTGACGGATGGCTACACCTTC CASSSPGLTDGYTF . TRBJ1-2 few TRBV5-1
TGCGCCAGCAGCGGAGGATGGGGACTAGCCTCATCTTACAATGAGCAGTTCTTC CASSGGWGLASSYNEQFF TRBD2 TRBJ2-1 . TRBV5-1
TGCGCCAGCAGCCAAGGCCTAGCGGGGGGGCCGACCGGGGAGCTGTTTTTT CASSQGLAGGPTGELFF TRBD2 TRBJ2-2 once TRBV4-3
TGTGCCAGTAGTATGGGCAGAGAGAACACTGAAGCTTTCTTT CASSMGRENTEAFF . TRBJ1-1 . TRBV19
TGCACCGGGACTCGAAAAACTGTTTTT CTGTRKTVF . TRBJ1-4 . TRBV1
TGTGCCAGCAGCGGAGACGGAGCTAGCACAGATACGCAGTATTTT CASSGDGASTDTQYF . TRBJ2-3 . TRBV2
TGCGCCAGCAGCTTGGCCCTACAAGAGACCCAGTACTTC CASSLALQETQYF . TRBJ2-5 . TRBV5-1
TGCGCCAGCAGCCTGGGGACATATACGCAGTATTTT CASSLGTYTQYF . TRBJ2-3 . TRBV5-1
TGTGCCAGCAGCCAAGCGGTGAACGGAGGATTGGGATACAATGAGCAGTTCTTC CASSQAVNGGLGYNEQFF . TRBJ2-1 . TRBV3-1/TRBV3-2
TGTGCCAGCAGCTTAGCGACCCCCACCCCAGGGATCTATGGCTACACCTTC CASSLATPTPGIYGYTF . TRBJ1-2 . TRBV7-2
TGTGCCAGCTCACCTTTGCGACAGGCCGGGATTGGGGAGCTGTTTTTT CASSPLRQAGIGELFF . TRBJ2-2 . TRBV18
TGTGCCACCCAACAGGGGTGGGATTCACCCCTCCACTTT CATQQGWDSPLHF TRBD1 TRBJ1-6 . TRBV19